This is a list of T cell receptor beta chains from one sample in a study of T-cell memory formation after mild COVID-19. Using its own MiXCR run on the 5' RACE reads, TCRdb lists one record per CDR3 protein. The repertoire has about 150,000 distinct CDR3 sequences, roughly 14% of them found once; the top ten carry roughly 14%. The sample was PBMCs or a T cell subset sorted from them (not recorded which). These receptors all come from an adult woman who had mild COVID-19 (a few samples of this study predate the infection). Cell type and time point are not known. Each CDR3 is given with its conserved first and last residue. The D gene is left open where the match is weak. Only some rows state a clone size, as once, few, many or a class for expanded clones.

d_call,v_call,clone_size,j_call,cdr3_aa,cdr3_nt
-,TRBV4-1,-,TRBJ2-1,CASSQERDYNEQFF,TGCGCCAGCAGCCAAGAGCGGGACTACAATGAGCAGTTCTTC
-,TRBV27,few,TRBJ2-1,CASSLFSMSGGSGNEQFF,TGTGCCAGCAGTTTATTTAGCATGTCTGGGGGTTCCGGGAATGAGCAGTTCTTC
-,TRBV9,few,TRBJ2-7,CASSEGDSPSEQYF,TGTGCCAGCAGCGAGGGGGACTCCCCCTCCGAGCAGTACTTC
-,TRBV12-3/TRBV12-4,-,TRBJ2-7,CASSLGPFGEQYF,TGTGCCAGCAGTTTGGGGCCCTTCGGCGAGCAGTACTTC
-,TRBV5-1,few,TRBJ2-7,CASSLGPGGGSYEQYF,TGCGCCAGCAGCTTGGGGCCCGGGGGAGGATCCTACGAGCAGTACTTC
-,TRBV18,-,TRBJ1-1,CASSQMGNTEAFF,TGTGCCAGCTCACAGATGGGGAACACTGAAGCTTTCTTT
-,TRBV9,-,TRBJ2-3,CASSVEVTDTQYF,TGTGCCAGCAGCGTAGAGGTCACAGATACGCAGTATTTT
-,TRBV20-1,few,TRBJ2-3,CSARGADSQITDTQYF,TGCAGTGCTAGGGGAGCAGACAGTCAGATAACAGATACGCAGTATTTT
TRBD2,TRBV12-3/TRBV12-4,few,TRBJ2-2,CASTQRDLVGELFF,TGTGCCAGCACTCAGCGGGATTTGGTCGGGGAGCTGTTTTTT
-,TRBV7-2,-,TRBJ2-3,CASSLGGGAADTQYF,TGTGCCAGCAGCTTAGGTGGCGGGGCGGCGGATACGCAGTATTTT
-,TRBV6-5,-,TRBJ2-3,CASRSGRHTDTQYF,TGTGCCAGCAGGTCGGGACGACACACAGATACGCAGTATTTT
TRBD2,TRBV20-1,-,TRBJ2-3,CSARGSGLAGGTDTQYF,TGCAGTGCTAGGGGGTCGGGACTAGCGGGGGGCACAGATACGCAGTATTTT
TRBD1,TRBV5-1,few,TRBJ2-5,CASSFGQGGETQYF,TGCGCCAGCAGCTTCGGACAGGGAGGAGAGACCCAGTACTTC
-,TRBV7-2,-,TRBJ2-5,CASSSSGTWETQYF,TGTGCCAGCAGCTCATCCGGGACTTGGGAGACCCAGTACTTC
-,TRBV29-1,few,TRBJ2-7,CSVEVIPRTLGPPATYEQYF,TGCAGCGTTGAAGTTATCCCTAGGACCCTCGGGCCCCCAGCCACCTACGAGCAGTACTTC
TRBD1,TRBV7-9,-,TRBJ2-3,CASSFGQGADTQYF,TGTGCCAGCAGCTTTGGACAGGGTGCAGATACGCAGTATTTT
-,TRBV4-2,-,TRBJ2-5,CASSQVIAAYQETQYF,TGTGCCAGCAGCCAAGTGATAGCGGCGTACCAAGAGACCCAGTACTTC
-,TRBV7-2,few,TRBJ1-6,CASSLGLNSPLHF,TGTGCCAGCAGCTTAGGTCTTAATTCACCCCTCCACTTT
TRBD1,TRBV11-3,once,TRBJ2-7,CASSLIADRGHEQYF,TGTGCCAGCAGCTTAATAGCCGACAGGGGACACGAGCAGTACTTC
TRBD2,TRBV12-3/TRBV12-4,medium-sized,TRBJ2-1,CASLGTGGVNEQFF,TGTGCCAGCCTAGGGACCGGGGGGGTCAATGAGCAGTTCTTC
-,TRBV30,-,TRBJ2-1,CALTGSSYNEQFF,TGTGCCTTGACCGGGAGCTCCTACAATGAGCAGTTCTTC
-,TRBV14,few,TRBJ1-2,CASSVVASYGYTF,TGTGCCAGCAGCGTTGTCGCGTCATATGGCTACACCTTC
-,TRBV12-3/TRBV12-4,few,TRBJ1-2,CASFSLGGLLGYGYTF,TGTGCCAGCTTTAGCCTCGGGGGGCTGCTTGGCTATGGCTACACCTTC
-,TRBV7-1,-,TRBJ1-1,CASSELGVNTEAFF,TGTGCCAGCAGTGAATTAGGCGTTAACACTGAAGCTTTCTTT
-,TRBV7-8,-,TRBJ2-3,CASSLNQGVFTDTQYF,TGTGCCAGCAGCTTAAATCAAGGGGTGTTCACAGATACGCAGTATTTT
TRBD2,TRBV7-9,-,TRBJ2-1,CASSPRTSGLYNEQFF,TGTGCCAGCAGCCCCAGGACTAGCGGGTTGTACAATGAGCAGTTCTTC
-,TRBV28,few,TRBJ2-2,CASSLETPGELFF,TGTGCCAGCAGTTTAGAGACTCCCGGGGAGCTGTTTTTT
TRBD1,TRBV7-6,few,TRBJ2-2,CASSLRSLGTGNTGELFF,TGTGCCAGCAGCTTGAGATCGCTTGGGACAGGGAACACCGGGGAGCTGTTTTTT
TRBD1,TRBV7-9,few,TRBJ2-7,CASSSRGGPTYYEQYF,TGTGCCAGCAGCTCCCGAGGGGGCCCCACCTACTACGAGCAGTACTTC
-,TRBV6-5,few,TRBJ1-2,CASSYSSTTHANYGYTF,TGTGCCAGCAGTTACTCGAGTACGACACACGCTAACTATGGCTACACCTTC
-,TRBV9,few,TRBJ1-1,CASSAGGSLNTEAFF,TGTGCCAGCAGCGCGGGTGGGTCGCTGAACACTGAAGCTTTCTTT
-,TRBV4-1,-,TRBJ2-2,CASSHPIIQGGGELFF,TGCGCCAGCAGCCATCCTATTATCCAGGGCGGGGGGGAGCTGTTTTTT
TRBD1,TRBV6-5,-,TRBJ2-1,CASSSAGQVYNEQFF,TGTGCCAGCAGTTCAGCTGGACAGGTCTACAATGAGCAGTTCTTC
TRBD1,TRBV14,-,TRBJ2-7,CASSQGQGRYATGDEQYF,TGTGCCAGCAGCCAAGGACAGGGGCGCTACGCCACGGGGGACGAGCAGTACTTC
-,TRBV19,few,TRBJ2-1,CASSNLPGGQFF,TGTGCCAGTAGTAACCTACCCGGGGGGCAGTTCTTC
TRBD1,TRBV5-1,many,TRBJ2-7,CASSLPGQAREQYF,TGCGCCAGCAGCTTACCGGGACAGGCGAGGGAGCAGTACTTC
-,TRBV7-7,few,TRBJ2-5,CASSLWDGETQYF,TGTGCCAGCAGCTTATGGGATGGGGAGACCCAGTACTTC
-,TRBV20-1,-,TRBJ1-1,CSADPRVHEAFF,TGCAGTGCCGACCCCAGGGTACATGAAGCTTTCTTT
TRBD1,TRBV6-5,few,TRBJ2-1,CASSYSTGFEQFF,TGTGCCAGCAGTTACTCGACAGGGTTTGAGCAGTTCTTC
-,TRBV18,few,TRBJ1-1,CASSPTGAGYAFF,TGTGCCAGCTCACCAACGGGGGCAGGCTACGCTTTCTTT
TRBD1,TRBV5-6,-,TRBJ2-7,CASSLQGVPYEQYF,TGTGCCAGCAGCTTACAGGGGGTCCCCTACGAGCAGTACTTC
TRBD1,TRBV7-9,many,TRBJ2-7,CASSNRQGGPYEQYF,TGTGCCAGCAGCAATAGACAGGGGGGTCCCTACGAGCAGTACTTC